The 27 T cell receptor beta chains below all came from one sample that was sequenced in a study of regulatory dendritic cells for organ transplantation. Antigen specificity for these receptors is unknown. Sorted subsets were CFSE-labeled and cultured four to six days with allogeneic dendritic cells. The table came from immunoSEQ multiplex PCR; TCRdb's copy has only in-frame clones and leaves some out. The profile shows roughly 9,300 clones, 80% of them singletons. The sequencing input was memory CD4+ T cells from blood cultured with dendritic cells. Subset defined: CD45RO+ memory T cells. Receptor source: a human donor in good health.

This chain uses TRBV4-2 with TRBJ1-1; D not resolved. Germline CDR1 and CDR2: LGHNA and YNFKEQ. This CDR3 has 14 amino acids. Trimming shortened V by 4 bases and J by 3 bases, and 12 bases separated the two germline ends. This chain's CDR3 is CASSPGRTDTEAFF. CDR3 bases: TGTGCCAGCAGCCCGGGGAGGACGGACACTGAAGCTTTCTTT.

This sequence joins TRBV19 and TRBJ1-1; D might be TRBD1 (5 bases). This CDR3 has 15 amino acids. Germline V gives CDR1 LNHDA, CDR2 SQIVND (reference sequence). V dropped 2 bases and J dropped 1 base, with 11 bases sitting between them. In nucleotides, the CDR3 is TGTGCCAGTAGTATAAGGGGCGCCGGGAACACTGAAGCTTTCTTT. It translates to CASSIRGAGNTEAFF.

The J gene is TRBJ1-6, the V gene TRBV7-2; 8 nucleotides agree with TRBD1. Germline CDR1 reads SGHTA; CDR2 reads FQGNSA. The V segment lost 5 bases and the J segment 7 bases; nucleotides outside the gene matches: 7. The CDR3 is 15 amino acids. CDR3: CASSIRQGRNSPLHF. The CDR3 bases are TGTGCCAGCAGCATAAGACAGGGGAGGAATTCACCCCTCCACTTT.

The CDR3 bases are TGTGCCAGCTCACCCCCAAACCTAGCGCATGGTGAGCAGTTCTTC. Protein sequence: CASSPPNLAHGEQFF. This sequence joins TRBV18 and TRBJ2-1; a weak D match, TRBD2 (6 bases). Germline loops: CDR1 KGHSH, CDR2 LQKENI. The CDR3 extends over 15 amino acids. V was clipped by 3 bases and J by 9 bases, with 18 bases between them.

The chain employs TRBV7-2 and TRBJ2-5, with 9 bases fitting TRBD2. Germline V gene data show CDR1 as SGHTA and CDR2 as FQGNSA. V lost 3 bases to trimming and J lost 1 base; unmatched junction nucleotides: 6. This CDR3 contains 16 residues. This chain's CDR3 is CASSFHSGSVQETQYF. The CDR3 nucleotides are TGTGCCAGCAGCTTCCATAGCGGGAGTGTCCAAGAGACCCAGTACTTC. Looking up the rest from reference TRBV7-2 and TRBJ2-5 gives the full variable domain: GAGVSQSPSNKVTEKGKDVELRCDPISGHTALYWYRQSLGQGLEFLIYFQGNSAPDKSGLPSDRFSAERTGGSVSTLTIQRTQQEDSAVYLCASSFHSGSVQETQYFGPGTRLLVL.

This rearrangement joins TRBV6-7 to TRBJ2-5; D not resolved. TRBV6-7 is known as an ORF, though its function is uncertain. V lost 4 bases and J 2 bases, leaving 8 bases between the germline ends. The CDR3 is made up of 13 amino acids. The CDR3 protein is CASSFKQQETQYF. The CDR3 DNA sequence: TGTGCCAGCAGTTTTAAGCAGCAAGAGACCCAGTACTTC.

This chain links TRBV28 with TRBJ1-2; D remains unclear. This CDR3 region has 13 residues. Germline V gene sequence: CDR1 MDHEN, CDR2 SYDVKM. CDR3 sequence: CSHSQSGPGGYTF. In DNA, the CDR3 is TGTTCCCACTCCCAGAGCGGTCCTGGGGGCTACACCTTC.

The rearrangement joins TRBV7-3 to TRBJ2-3; D remains ambiguous. With 3 bases removed from V and 7 bases from J, the gap between germline ends came to 11 bases. From germline, CDR1 is SGHTA and CDR2 FQGTGA. This CDR3 comprises 13 residues. CDR3 protein: CASSFDRENTQYF. In DNA, the CDR3 is TGTGCCAGCAGCTTCGACCGAGAGAATACGCAGTATTTT.

The CDR3 is CASSISISNYGYTF. In DNA, the CDR3 is TGTGCCAGTAGTATAAGCATCTCTAACTATGGCTACACCTTC. The chain is built from TRBV19 and TRBJ1-2; no reliable D call. The V gene's germline CDR1 is LNHDA and CDR2 SQIVND (reference sequence). V was shortened by 2 bases and J by 0 bases, with 7 bases between the two germline ends. CDR3 length: 14 amino acids.

The chain links TRBV7-3 to TRBJ2-5; no firm D call. V was clipped by 2 bases and J by 4 bases, with 5 bases between them. The CDR3 has 12 residues. Germline CDR1 and CDR2: SGHTA and FQGTGA. The CDR3 reads CASSLSRETQYF. CDR3 nucleotides: TGTGCCAGCAGCTTATCTCGAGAGACCCAGTACTTC.

The chain joins TRBV7-2 to TRBJ2-1; TRBD2 aligns across 7 bases. V lost 3 bases and J lost 5; bases outside the gene matches: 7. The CDR3 loop spans 15 amino acids. The germline V gene encodes CDR1 SGHTA and CDR2 FQGNSA. The CDR3 DNA sequence: TGTGCCAGCAGCTTGTCCCAGCGGGGAAACAATGAGCAGTTCTTC. Its protein product is CASSLSQRGNNEQFF.

The rearrangement links TRBV19 to TRBJ1-3; D uncertain. Trimming removed 3 bases from V and 0 bases from J, with 9 bases in between. The CDR3 has 15 amino acids. Germline V gives CDR1 LNHDA, CDR2 SQIVND (reference sequence). This chain's CDR3 is CASSILLSSGNTIYF. CDR3 DNA sequence: TGTGCCAGTAGTATCCTCTTAAGCTCTGGAAACACCATATATTTT. Looking up the rest from reference TRBV19 and TRBJ1-3 gives the full variable domain: DGGITQSPKYLFRKEGQNVTLSCEQNLNHDAMYWYRQDPGQGLRLIYYSQIVNDFQKGDIAEGYSVSREKKESFPLTVTSAQKNPTAFYLCASSILLSSGNTIYFGEGSWLTVV.

The chain has TRBV10-3 and TRBJ1-2; a weak D match, TRBD1 (5 bases). The V gene's germline CDR1 is ENHRY and CDR2 SYGVKD. Trimming cost V 4 bases and J 6 bases, with 6 bases left between them. The CDR3 is 11 amino acids. CDR3 loop: CAISGGDGYTF. The CDR3 nucleotides read TGTGCCATCAGTGGAGGGGATGGCTACACCTTC.

This clone was found once. J is TRBJ2-7 and V is TRBV5-6; no clear D gene. CDR1 and CDR2 (germline): SGHDT, YYEEEE. The CDR3 spans 11 residues. Trimming cost V 5 bases and J 3 bases, with 6 bases left between them. The CDR3, as DNA: TGTGCCAGCAGATCCAACTACGAGCAGTACTTC. Its protein product is CASRSNYEQYF.

This clone has a single count. The J gene is TRBJ1-3, the V gene TRBV21-1; the table's D call TRBD1 went unverified against the DNA. TRBV21-1 counts as a pseudogene. The CDR3 covers 15 residues. CDR3 protein: CASSKGSGDGNTIYF. In DNA form, the CDR3 reads TGTGCCAGCAGCAAAGGGTCAGGGGACGGAAACACCATATATTTT.

The chain uses TRBV30 and TRBJ1-6; tentative D call: TRBD1 (6 bases). Germline V lookup: CDR1 GTSNPN, CDR2 SVGIG (reference sequence). This CDR3 comprises 15 residues. Trimming cost V 2 bases and J 6 bases, with 14 bases left between them. CDR3 DNA: TGTGCCTGGAGTACACAGGGTTTTGGTAATTCACCCCTCCACTTT. Translation gives CAWSTQGFGNSPLHF.

V gene TRBV28 combines with J gene TRBJ2-3; TRBD2 matches 10 bases. The trim removed 3 bases at V and 8 bases at J, leaving 17 bases unmatched. CDR1 is MDHEN, CDR2 SYDVKM, per germline. This CDR3 is built from 18 residues. The CDR3 coding sequence is TGTGCCAGCAGTTTGTGGGGTTCAGCGGGAGGGCGGCCGGGTACGCAGTATTTT. It codes for CASSLWGSAGGRPGTQYF.

The chain couples TRBV7-9 to TRBJ2-1; D unclear. Germline values: CDR1 SEHNR, CDR2 FQNEAQ (reference sequence). Trimming cost V 8 bases and J 8 bases, with 16 bases left between them. The CDR3 has 13 amino acids. The CDR3 sequence is CASSPKSSYEQFF. The CDR3 bases are TGTGCCAGCTCCCCAAAATCTAGTTATGAGCAGTTCTTC.

CDR3 nucleotides: TGTGCCAGTAGTCCCGGAAGAGGTTTCAATCAGCCCCAGCATTTT. Protein product: CASSPGRGFNQPQHF. The chain combines TRBV19 with TRBJ1-5; D call uncertain. The germline gives CDR1 LNHDA, CDR2 SQIVND (reference sequence). There are 15 residues in the CDR3. V was pared by 5 bases and J by 3 bases, with 14 bases between.

This clone was recorded only once. The V gene is TRBV11-2, the J gene TRBJ2-1, with 7 bases that match TRBD2. The trim removed 5 bases at V and 7 bases at J, leaving 8 bases unmatched. This CDR3 contains 14 residues. The germline CDR1 and CDR2 sequences are SGHAT and FQNNGV. The chain's CDR3 is CASSTRTSANEQFF. CDR3 DNA sequence: TGTGCCAGCAGCACCCGTACTAGCGCGAATGAGCAGTTCTTC.

The chain uses TRBV6-1 and TRBJ2-1, with TRBD2 matching 7 bases. This CDR3 is 12 amino acids long. CDR1 and CDR2 from the germline V gene are MNHNS and SASEGT. V was pared by 5 bases and J by 9 bases, with 4 bases of the junction left unmatched. Here the CDR3 reads CASSRTSSEQFF. The DNA of the CDR3 is TGTGCCAGCAGTAGGACTAGTAGTGAGCAGTTCTTC.

The V and J genes are TRBV19 and TRBJ2-5; 9 bases agree with TRBD2. V lost 4 bases and J lost 3; bases outside the gene matches: 6. There are 15 residues in the CDR3. Germline CDR1 is LNHDA and CDR2 is SQIVND (reference sequence). As DNA, the CDR3 is TGTGCCAGTAGTACTTGGGCTAGCGGGGAAGAGACCCAGTACTTC. Translated: CASSTWASGEETQYF.

The chain is built from TRBV28 and TRBJ1-1; D is unclear. Germline V CDR1 and CDR2: MDHEN, SYDVKM. V dropped 4 bases and J dropped 0 bases, with 18 bases sitting between them. This CDR3 contains 17 residues. DNA of the CDR3: TGTGCCAGCAGTTCCCCCCCCATAACCCTCATGAACACTGAAGCTTTCTTT. Its translation: CASSSPPITLMNTEAFF.

This chain joins TRBV18 and TRBJ2-7; a possible D gene is TRBD1 (6 bases). The CDR3 totals 14 residues. Germline V lookup: CDR1 KGHSH, CDR2 LQKENI. The ends were cut back, 4 bases at V and 11 bases at J, with 21 bases in the middle. CDR3: CASSLTGETGVEYF. The CDR3 DNA follows: TGTGCCAGCTCACTCACGGGTGAGACAGGTGTCGAGTACTTC.

The chain has TRBV9 and TRBJ2-3, with D maybe TRBD2 (6 bases). V was pared by 4 bases and J by 2 bases, with 20 bases between. This CDR3 has 17 residues. Germline V gene lookup returns CDR1 SGDLS and CDR2 YYNGEE. The CDR3, as DNA: TGTGCCAGCAGCCCTGGGGGGAGATCCCGGATCACAGATACGCAGTATTTT. This encodes CASSPGGRSRITDTQYF.

The chain links TRBV28 to TRBJ1-1; D is unclear. The germline gives CDR1 MDHEN, CDR2 SYDVKM. CDR3 length: 15 amino acids. Trimming took off 6 bases at V and 2 bases at J, with 16 bases between the two ends. The CDR3: CASSPRMGRNTEAFF. The CDR3 DNA is TGTGCCAGCAGCCCTCGTATGGGCCGTAACACTGAAGCTTTCTTT.

This clone was seen a handful of times. The rearrangement uses TRBV7-9 and TRBJ2-2; TRBD2 matches at 11 bases. This CDR3 spans 16 amino acids. Germline V gives CDR1 SEHNR, CDR2 FQNEAQ (reference sequence). Unmatched junction bases numbered 6, after V lost 3 bases and J lost 6 bases. CDR3 bases: TGTGCCAGCAGCTTCTATAGCGGGGGGGCCCCCGGGGAGCTGTTTTTT. It specifies CASSFYSGGAPGELFF.